Included here is one T cell receptor beta chain sequence, with context. Antigen unknown. This sample stems from a study of blood T cells in healthy people across ages. Alongside a J-beta primer mix, a sample-barcoded 5' primer served in a second PCR lasting about 7 to 12 cycles. A template-switch adaptor that had 12 random nucleotides put a tag on each cDNA molecule. TCRdb re-derived calls from the 5' RACE reads in MiXCR, one entry per CDR3 protein. Of 650,000 to 800,000 distinct CDR3 sequences in the sample, under 45% were seen once. Germline-derived CDR1 and CDR2 are MGHDK and SYGVNS. The CDR3 is 12 residues long. Trimming removed 5 bases from V and 11 bases from J; junction bases left unmatched: 5. Study findings and constraints: Aged donors had fewer naive CD4+ cells and lower diversity than long-lived donors. The percentage of naive T cells correlated strongly with TCR beta diversity.

Material: blood. This chain uses TRBV25-1 with TRBJ1-4; 7 bases fit TRBD1. The sequence came from a man aged 55 to 69 in good health. The CDR3 coding sequence is TGTGCCAGCAGTACAGGGGACGGGAAACTGTTTTTT. Its protein product is CASSTGDGKLFF.